This section outlines one TCR beta chain sequence together with its context. The antigen remains undetermined. These data originate in a study of T cell responses to AZD1222 COVID-19 vaccine. Regarding the study as a whole: Only six people who got AZD1222 tested seropositive at baseline. Across spike, vaccine-associated CD4 TCRs were found, dominant at 160-218 and 743-854. The donor group comprised mostly white British people and more females; the analysis possibly underestimated clonal diversity. An increase in Spike-specific TCR breadth and depth was observed after two AZD1222 doses.

The CDR3 length is 14 residues. V was cut by 4 bases and J by 3 bases, with 12 bases left in between. Data came from immunoSEQ multiplex PCR; TCRdb stores just in-frame clones and leaves some out. Of 160,000 or so clones listed, 92% are singletons. The source was peripheral blood, collected on day 0 of MenACWY control vaccination. The chain carries TRBV23-1 and TRBJ2-5; D ambiguous. TRBV23-1 falls under the ORF class, with uncertain function. The TCR comes from an adult in good health. CDR3 DNA sequence: TGCGCCAGCAGTCTTAGGATCCGAGAAGAGACCCAGTACTTC. It codes for CASSLRIREETQYF.